What follows are 8 T cell receptor beta chains derived from one specimen sequenced in a study of blood T cell repertoires in COVID-19. Sequencing used immunoSEQ multiplex PCR; TCRdb keeps in-frame clones, though not all of them. The sample holds 150,000 to 200,000 clones; approximately 84% are singletons and the top ten take about 6.9%. The sample taken for sequencing was peripheral blood. The receptors come from a human donor with acute or convalescent COVID-19. The donor label of this sample is uncertain.

The chain joins TRBV7-9 to TRBJ2-1, with D uncertain. Germline assignment: CDR1 SEHNR and CDR2 FQNEAQ (reference sequence). The CDR3 runs to 13 residues. The V end was cut by 4 bases, the J end by 4 bases, with 8 bases between. This CDR3 reads CASSYTPYNEQFF. DNA of the CDR3: TGTGCCAGCAGCTATACACCGTACAATGAGCAGTTCTTC.

V usage is TRBV6-5 and J usage is TRBJ2-3; 12 bases fit TRBD2. The CDR3 consists of 16 residues. Trimming cost V 4 bases and J 5 bases; bases outside gene matches: 7. Germline CDR1 is MNHEY and CDR2 is SVGAGI. The CDR3 protein is CASSSRLAGAGDTQYF. CDR3 sequence (DNA): TGTGCCAGCAGTTCGCGACTAGCGGGAGCTGGAGATACGCAGTATTTT.

V and J are TRBV3-1 (or the pseudogene TRBV3-2) and TRBJ2-3, with TRBD1 as a possible D gene (5 bases). The CDR3 runs 16 residues. Germline CDR1 reads LGHDT; CDR2 reads YNNKEL (reference sequence). V dropped 5 bases and J dropped 0 bases, with 15 bases sitting between them. The CDR3 bases are TGTGCCAGCAGCTATGACAGAGTATCTAGCACAGATACGCAGTATTTT. Residues: CASSYDRVSSTDTQYF.

The chain couples TRBV6-5 to TRBJ2-1, with D unresolved. The germline gives CDR1 MNHEY, CDR2 SVGAGI. The CDR3 runs 14 residues. Trimming stripped 4 bases from V and 11 bases from J, with 18 bases between. CDR3 amino acids: CASSSPSDSIQQFF. The CDR3, as DNA: TGTGCCAGCAGTTCCCCGTCCGACTCGATTCAGCAGTTCTTC.

This clone is a singleton in its sample. The rearrangement joins TRBV24-1 to TRBJ2-2, with 10 bases identical to TRBD1. V shed 2 bases and J 5 bases; nucleotides not matched to a gene: 7. The CDR3 is 17 amino acids. Germline CDR1 KGHDR, CDR2 SFDVKD. For the CDR3, the DNA is TGTGCCACCAGTGATTACCGGGGGACAGGGGAAACCGGGGAGCTGTTTTTT. Translating gives CATSDYRGTGETGELFF.

The chain joins TRBV5-1 to TRBJ1-2, with a weak D call TRBD1 (6 bases). Germline assignment: CDR1 SGHRS and CDR2 YFSETQ. The V end lost 1 base, the J end lost 8 bases, and 12 bases lay between the germline ends. The CDR3 has 13 residues. CDR3 nucleotide sequence: TGCGCCAGCAGCTTGTCCCGACAGGACGGCTACACCTTC. It yields the protein CASSLSRQDGYTF.

The J gene is TRBJ1-6, the V gene TRBV7-9; D is perhaps TRBD1 (6 bases). In germline, CDR1 is SEHNR, CDR2 FQNEAQ (reference sequence). Between the trimmed V and J ends, which lost 5 bases and 10 bases, there was a span of 12 bases. This CDR3 spans 13 amino acids. CDR3 coding DNA: TGTGCCAGCAGCACACAGGGAACATCACCCCTCCACTTT. Encoded protein: CASSTQGTSPLHF.

The J gene is TRBJ2-5, the V gene TRBV6-5; D might be TRBD1 (7 bases). Germline values: CDR1 MNHEY, CDR2 SVGAGI. The CDR3 consists of 13 residues. V lost 6 bases and J 1 base, leaving 9 bases between the germline ends. CDR3 residues: CASSRGAQETQYF. The DNA for the CDR3 is TGTGCCAGCAGCAGGGGGGCCCAAGAGACCCAGTACTTC.